This T cell receptor (beta chain) appears in the sequencing data of a study of blood T cell repertoires in COVID-19. About the research overall: PBMCs, B-cell-depleted T cells, or T cells were the source of the cDNA or gDNA that made up the material.

To note about this clone: The same CDR3 also results from other DNA sequences found in this sample.

Seattle researchers signed up patients amid active infection and tracked them longitudinally. Deletions cut 2 bases from V and 2 bases from J, with 3 bases between. The CDR3 is 12 residues long. Per the germline V gene, CDR1 is SEHNR and CDR2 is FQNEAQ (reference sequence). Authors' analysis steps: From reference gene primer amplification, estimates of nucleated cell counts were derived. Sequencing used immunoSEQ multiplex PCR; TCRdb keeps in-frame clones, though not all of them. D and trimming were read from the DNA, whereas the V and J calls and clone size are those reported in that table. Of about 270,000 clones listed, roughly nine tenths are singletons.

Input material: peripheral blood. The chain employs TRBV7-9 and TRBJ1-1; D call uncertain. The source of this sequence is a woman under 40 with COVID-19, enrolled during active disease. The DNA of the CDR3 is TGTGCCAGCAGCTTATCAAACACTGAAGCTTTCTTT. Protein: CASSLSNTEAFF.